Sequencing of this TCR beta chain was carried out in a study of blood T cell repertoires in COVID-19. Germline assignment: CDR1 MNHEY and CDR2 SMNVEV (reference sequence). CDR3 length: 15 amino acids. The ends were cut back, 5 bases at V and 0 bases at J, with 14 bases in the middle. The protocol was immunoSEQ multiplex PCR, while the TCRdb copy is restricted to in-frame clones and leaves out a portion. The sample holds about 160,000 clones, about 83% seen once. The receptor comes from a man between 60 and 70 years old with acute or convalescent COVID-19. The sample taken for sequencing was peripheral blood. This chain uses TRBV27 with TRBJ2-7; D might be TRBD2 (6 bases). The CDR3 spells CASSPGTGPSYEQYF. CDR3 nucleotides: TGTGCCAGCAGTCCCGGGACTGGCCCCTCCTACGAGCAGTACTTC.